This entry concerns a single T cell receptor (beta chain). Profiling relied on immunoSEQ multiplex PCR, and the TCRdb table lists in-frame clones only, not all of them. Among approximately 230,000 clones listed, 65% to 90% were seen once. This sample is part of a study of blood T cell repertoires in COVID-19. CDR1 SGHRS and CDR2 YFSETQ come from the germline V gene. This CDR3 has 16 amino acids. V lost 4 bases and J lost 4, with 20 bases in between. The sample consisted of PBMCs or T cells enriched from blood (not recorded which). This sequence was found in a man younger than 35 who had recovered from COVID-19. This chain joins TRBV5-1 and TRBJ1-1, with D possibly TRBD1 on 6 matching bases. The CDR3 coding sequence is TGCGCCAGCAGCCCGACACAACAGGGTATCGGCACTGAAGCTTTCTTT. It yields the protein CASSPTQQGIGTEAFF.